The 22 T cell receptor beta chains presented below share a single source sample, sequenced in a study of blood T cell repertoires in COVID-19. Using immunoSEQ multiplex PCR, the repertoire was profiled, and TCRdb retains in-frame clones only, with some absent. The sample lists 250,000 to 300,000 clones; about 88% were seen once. Sequences were obtained from peripheral blood. The receptors were sampled from a woman aged 40-49 years who had recovered from COVID-19.

The chain is built from TRBV25-1 and TRBJ2-3; 10 positions match TRBD2. The trim removed 9 bases at V and 1 base at J, leaving 4 bases unmatched. The V gene's germline CDR1 is MGHDK and CDR2 SYGVNS. The CDR3 is 14 residues long. The CDR3 DNA follows: TGTGCCAGGCTAGCGGGAGCGGGCACAGATACGCAGTATTTT. This codes for CARLAGAGTDTQYF.

The chain employs TRBV6-1 and TRBJ1-2, with D tentatively TRBD1 (5 bases). Germline CDR1 is MNHNS and CDR2 is SASEGT. V lost 2 bases, J lost 2 bases, and 12 bases lay in between. The CDR3 has 15 residues. Here the CDR3 reads CASSEHNRLNYGYTF. As DNA, the CDR3 is TGTGCCAGCAGTGAACATAACAGGCTCAACTATGGCTACACCTTC.

The V and J genes are TRBV30 and TRBJ2-2; 7 bases align to TRBD1. This CDR3 contains 14 residues. Germline V lookup: CDR1 GTSNPN, CDR2 SVGIG (reference sequence). The ends lost 5 bases at V and 1 base at J; junction bases unmatched: 4. The CDR3 sequence: CAWDRTGNTGELFF. As DNA, the CDR3 is TGTGCCTGGGACAGGACAGGGAACACCGGGGAGCTGTTTTTT. The full variable domain, its missing parts supplied by reference TRBV30 and TRBJ2-2, is SQTIHQWPATLVQPVGSPLSLECTVEGTSNPNLYWYRQAAGRGLQLLFYSVGIGQISSEVPQNLSASRPQDRQFILSSKKLLLSDSGFYLCAWDRTGNTGELFFGEGSRLTVL.

This chain connects TRBV4-1 to TRBJ2-1; 7 bases agree with TRBD2. CDR3 length equals 20 residues. After removal of 0 bases from V and 5 bases from J, the junction contained 19 bases not matched to a gene. CDR1 is MGHRA, CDR2 YSYEKL, per germline. CDR3 coding DNA: TGCGCCAGCAGCCAAGATTTGTGGTTATTCGGGCTAGCGGCCAACAATGAGCAGTTCTTC. This gives the protein CASSQDLWLFGLAANNEQFF.

Worth noting for this clone: The junction does not match germline at one end; this may be a read error. The gene calls are TRBV24-1 and TRBJ1-2; 7 nucleotides match TRBD1. This CDR3 comprises 11 residues. Germline-derived CDR1 and CDR2 are KGHDR and SFDVKD. For the CDR3, the DNA is TGTGCCACCAGTGACCGGACAGGACTGCACTTC. Translated, it gives CATSDRTGLHF.

The rearrangement links TRBV2 to TRBJ2-1; possibly TRBD2 for D (5 bases). The V gene's germline CDR1 is SNHLY and CDR2 FYNNEI. Trimming pared 7 bases from V and 8 bases from J, leaving 15 bases between. There are 13 residues in the CDR3. Here the CDR3 reads CASIPPTRDEQFF. DNA of the CDR3: TGTGCCAGCATTCCACCGACGAGGGATGAGCAGTTCTTC.

V is TRBV6-5 and J is TRBJ2-1, with TRBD1 matching 7 bases. From germline, CDR1 is MNHEY and CDR2 SVGAGI. The CDR3 contains 12 residues. V shed 6 bases and J 6 bases; nucleotides not matched to a gene: 2. This CDR3 is CASRTGFNEQFF. Written as DNA, the CDR3 is TGTGCCAGCAGGACAGGGTTCAATGAGCAGTTCTTC.

This chain connects TRBV4-2 to TRBJ2-3; 10 bases agree with TRBD2. CDR1 is LGHNA and CDR2 is YNFKEQ in the germline V gene. V trimming: 3 bases; J trimming: 6 bases; junction bases outside the gene matches: 12. The CDR3 length is 17 residues. The CDR3 here is CASSQVQRSGGADTQYF. DNA for the CDR3: TGTGCCAGCAGCCAGGTACAGAGGAGCGGGGGGGCCGATACGCAGTATTTT.

The chain is built from TRBV30 and TRBJ2-3, with TRBD2 matching over 9 bases. J lost 2 bases, V lost 3 bases, and 6 bases had no gene match. Germline V lookup: CDR1 GTSNPN, CDR2 SVGIG (reference sequence). The CDR3 is 15 residues long. CDR3 nucleotides: TGTGCCTGGAGGGGGGTAGCGGGGGCCACAGATACGCAGTATTTT. It translates to CAWRGVAGATDTQYF.

The V gene is TRBV2, the J gene TRBJ1-6, with D perhaps TRBD1 (6 bases). From germline, CDR1 is SNHLY and CDR2 FYNNEI. V was trimmed by 4 bases and J by 10 bases, leaving 20 bases between them. The CDR3 has 16 amino acids. The CDR3 reads CASSARGGVGFSPLHF. CDR3 DNA sequence: TGTGCCAGCAGTGCGCGGGGGGGCGTCGGTTTCTCACCCCTCCACTTT.

This clone appeared a single time. The chain combines TRBV29-1 with TRBJ1-5, with 8 bases aligning to TRBD1. CDR3 size: 14 residues. V was clipped by 3 bases and J by 11 bases; unmatched bases: 12. CDR1 and CDR2 (germline): SQVTM, ANQGSEA. For the CDR3, the DNA is TGCAGCGTTGACGAGACAGGGGCCGCCGGGGCCCAGCATTTT. Protein product: CSVDETGAAGAQHF. The full variable domain, rest sourced from reference TRBV29-1 and TRBJ1-5, is SAVISQKPSRDICQRGTSLTIQCQVDSQVTMMFWYRQQPGQSLTLIATANQGSEATYESGFVIDKFPISRPNLTFSTLTVSNMSPEDSSIYLCSVDETGAAGAQHFGDGTRLSIL.

The genes are TRBV29-1 and TRBJ1-1; D is unresolved. The CDR3 has 10 residues. Germline-derived CDR1 and CDR2 are SQVTM and ANQGSEA. V lost 5 bases and J 4 bases, leaving 5 bases between the germline ends. CDR3 loop: CSVRATEAFF. CDR3 nucleotide sequence: TGCAGCGTTCGCGCCACTGAAGCTTTCTTT.

The chain employs TRBV5-5 and TRBJ2-2, with D perhaps TRBD2 (7 bases). CDR3 length: 16 amino acids. Per the germline V gene, CDR1 is SGHKS and CDR2 is YYEKEE (reference sequence). The V and J ends lost 4 bases and 5 bases respectively, with 18 bases between them. The CDR3 region is CASSPPGGDFTGELFF. Written as DNA, the CDR3 is TGTGCCAGCAGCCCTCCGGGGGGCGATTTTACCGGGGAGCTGTTTTTT.

The chain recombines TRBV7-9 with TRBJ2-5, with 11 bases aligning to TRBD2. The V segment lost 0 bases and the J segment 8 bases; nucleotides outside the gene matches: 5. Germline V gene sequence: CDR1 SEHNR, CDR2 FQNEAQ (reference sequence). This CDR3 comprises 15 residues. For the CDR3, the DNA is TGTGCCAGCAGCTTAGCTGGGACTAGCGGACGTACCCAGTACTTC. It is translated as CASSLAGTSGRTQYF.

The J gene is TRBJ1-4, the V gene TRBV24-1; the D gene is possibly TRBD1 (6 bases). The CDR3 covers 14 residues. Germline CDR1 KGHDR, CDR2 SFDVKD. Trimming pared 2 bases from V and 7 bases from J, leaving 10 bases between. CDR3 sequence reads: CATSDSLGGEKLFF. DNA of the CDR3: TGTGCCACCAGTGATTCCCTAGGGGGTGAAAAACTGTTTTTT.

The chain uses TRBV6-5 and TRBJ2-3, with D possibly being TRBD1 (5 bases). Looked up from germline, CDR1 is MNHEY and CDR2 is SVGAGI. V lost 7 bases and J lost 5, with 19 bases in between. The CDR3 sequence is 15 residues long. The CDR3 bases are TGTGCCAGCAACGGTTACCCGCATAGGGGAGATACGCAGTATTTT. Protein sequence: CASNGYPHRGDTQYF.

The chain combines TRBV7-3 with TRBJ2-3; a weak D match, TRBD2 (6 bases). V dropped 5 bases and J dropped 0 bases, with 15 bases sitting between them. The germline gives CDR1 SGHTA, CDR2 FQGTGA. The CDR3 is made up of 16 amino acids. In DNA form, the CDR3 reads TGTGCCAGCAGCCCTAGTCCAGGGACTAGCACAGATACGCAGTATTTT. This encodes CASSPSPGTSTDTQYF.

The chain links TRBV6-5 to TRBJ2-7, with 7 positions matching TRBD1. Trimming removed 6 bases from V and 3 bases from J; junction bases left unmatched: 8. The CDR3 consists of 14 residues. Germline V gene data show CDR1 as MNHEY and CDR2 as SVGAGI. CDR3 bases: TGTGCCAGCAGCTTCGGACAGGCTCACTACGAGCAGTACGTC. Amino acids: CASSFGQAHYEQYV.

V usage is TRBV5-1 and J usage is TRBJ2-3; the D gene is possibly TRBD2 (5 bases). CDR1 and CDR2 (germline): SGHRS, YFSETQ. The CDR3 is made up of 14 amino acids. Trimming pared 0 bases from V and 7 bases from J, leaving 12 bases between. The CDR3: CASSLDDSANTQYF. CDR3 in DNA: TGCGCCAGCAGCTTGGATGATAGCGCAAATACGCAGTATTTT.

The V and J genes are TRBV4-1 and TRBJ2-3; the D gene is possibly TRBD2 (5 bases). The germline CDR1 and CDR2 sequences are MGHRA and YSYEKL. V was clipped by 1 base and J by 3 bases, with 17 bases between them. This CDR3 spans 17 amino acids. The DNA for the CDR3 is TGCGCCAGCAGCCAAGGACGAAGGACTGCGTCAACAGATACGCAGTATTTT. It specifies CASSQGRRTASTDTQYF.

This clone was detected only a few times. V and J are TRBV18 and TRBJ2-7, with D hard to call. V gave up 2 bases and J gave up 6 bases, with 11 bases separating them. Germline V gene lookup returns CDR1 KGHSH and CDR2 LQKENI. The CDR3 runs to 13 residues. The CDR3 loop is CASSPIGSGEQYV. The CDR3 region has the DNA TGTGCCAGCTCACCAATCGGGTCCGGCGAGCAGTACGTC.

In DNA form, the CDR3 reads TGTGCCAGCAGCCGGGACAGGGTTGGAAACACCATATATTTT. Its translation: CASSRDRVGNTIYF. The chain couples TRBV5-5 to TRBJ1-3; 9 bases are a match to TRBD1. CDR3 length: 14 residues. The trim removed 4 bases at V and 3 bases at J, leaving 2 bases unmatched. Germline V CDR1 and CDR2: SGHKS, YYEKEE (reference sequence). Full variable domain (outside the CDR3, taken from reference TRBV5-5 and TRBJ1-3): DAGVTQSPTHLIKTRGQQVTLRCSPISGHKSVSWYQQVLGQGPQFIFQYYEKEERGRGNFPDRFSARQFPNYSSELNVNALLLGDSALYLCASSRDRVGNTIYFGEGSWLTVV.